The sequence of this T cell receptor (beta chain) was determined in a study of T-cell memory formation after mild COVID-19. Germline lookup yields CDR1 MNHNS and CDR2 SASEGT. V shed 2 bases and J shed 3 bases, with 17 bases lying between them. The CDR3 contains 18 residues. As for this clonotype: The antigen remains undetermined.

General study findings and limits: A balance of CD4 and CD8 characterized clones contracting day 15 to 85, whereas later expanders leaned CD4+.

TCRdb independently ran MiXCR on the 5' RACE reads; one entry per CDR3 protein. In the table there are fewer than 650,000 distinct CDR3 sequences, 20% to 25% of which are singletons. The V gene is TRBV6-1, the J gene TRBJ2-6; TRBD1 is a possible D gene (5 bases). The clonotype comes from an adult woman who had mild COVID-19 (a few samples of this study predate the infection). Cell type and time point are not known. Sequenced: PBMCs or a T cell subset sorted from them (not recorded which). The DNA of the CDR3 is TGTGCCAGCAGTGAATGGGGCCCGAGATCGGATGGGGCCAACGTCCTGACTTTC. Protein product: CASSEWGPRSDGANVLTF.